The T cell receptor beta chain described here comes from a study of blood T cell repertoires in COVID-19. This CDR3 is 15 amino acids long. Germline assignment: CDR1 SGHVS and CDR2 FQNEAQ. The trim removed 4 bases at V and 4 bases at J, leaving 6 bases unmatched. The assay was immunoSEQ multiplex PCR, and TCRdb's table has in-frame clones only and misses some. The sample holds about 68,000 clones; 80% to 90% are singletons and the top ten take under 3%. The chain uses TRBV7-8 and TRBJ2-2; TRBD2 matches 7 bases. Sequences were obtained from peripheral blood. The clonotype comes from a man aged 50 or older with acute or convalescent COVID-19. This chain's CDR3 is CASSSGDYITGELFF. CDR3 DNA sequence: TGTGCCAGCAGCTCGGGGGACTACATCACCGGGGAGCTGTTTTTT.